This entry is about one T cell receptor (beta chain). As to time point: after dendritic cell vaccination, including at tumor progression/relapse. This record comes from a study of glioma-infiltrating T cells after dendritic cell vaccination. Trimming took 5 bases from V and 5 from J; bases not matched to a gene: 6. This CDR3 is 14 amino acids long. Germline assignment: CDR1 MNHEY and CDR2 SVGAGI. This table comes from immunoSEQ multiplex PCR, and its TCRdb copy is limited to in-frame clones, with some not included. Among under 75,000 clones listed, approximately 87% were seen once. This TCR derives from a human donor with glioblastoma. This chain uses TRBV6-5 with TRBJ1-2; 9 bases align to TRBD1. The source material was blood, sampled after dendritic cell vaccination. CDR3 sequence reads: CASSTTGGAYGYTF. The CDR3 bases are TGTGCCAGCAGTACAACAGGGGGCGCTTATGGCTACACCTTC.